Sequencing of this T cell receptor (beta chain) was carried out in a study of T cells in Graves' hyperthyroidism and ophthalmopathy (dated by TCRdb to about 2019). Regarding the research as a whole: Peripheral blood was sampled at the time of initial diagnosis, prior to any treatment. Prospective prediction of ophthalmopathy was tested in an independent validation cohort consisting of about 20 hyperthyroidism patients and around 17 patients who later progressed to ophthalmopathy. According to the paper, TCR Vbeta CDR3 sequencing was carried out on over 130 peripheral blood samples, which came from under 50 ophthalmopathy, roughly 75 hyperthyroidism and some 17 progressor patients. Thyroid tissue and blood T-cell repertoires from over 5 Graves' hyperthyroidism patients were also compared in the study. A discovery cohort of around 98 patients, 43 with Graves' ophthalmopathy and 55 to 60 with stable Graves' hyperthyroidism, was used to find distinguishing TCR V-J signatures. Once sampling was done, hyperthyroidism patients were given methimazole at a starting dose of 30 mg daily, whereas ophthalmopathy patients were given high-dose intravenous methylprednisolone. The 90 to 100 discovery patients were randomly split 7:3 into training and test sets. Results and caveats for the whole study, not just this receptor: In validation, the model predicted progression to ophthalmopathy with 60% to 71% sensitivity and roughly 72% specificity, a median of 6.5 months before onset. Most expanded thyroid clonotypes (frequency above 0.001) were also found in blood, which suggests that blood repertoires may mirror thyroid immune responses. A model built on a 13 V-J signature distinguished ophthalmopathy from stable hyperthyroidism, reaching around 87% sensitivity and 81.08% specificity in cross-validation and 80%/75% in testing. Sample size was not statistically predetermined, and blinding of investigators to group allocation was not performed.

This clonotype has at least ten counts. It has no known antigen specificity. No much larger clonotype is one base removed from it; base qualities were not supplied. TCR beta CDR3 regions were amplified from RNA transcripts. For the first round of RT-PCR on the TCR CDR3, the HTBI primer set was used together with the Qiagen OneStep RT-PCR kit. A second multiplex PCR round built the libraries, followed by size selection and purification. Paired-end sequencing of the libraries was performed with 100 bp reads on an Illumina HiSeq2000. In the authors' own workflow: SOAPnuke was used to process the raw data, with reads discarded if the reads contained adapters or uncalled bases, had a mean Phred below 15, or lacked an exact constant-primer or identifier match. High-quality paired reads were merged with COPE v1.2.5, and unique nucleotide sequences were defined as clonotypes. Clonotypes were aligned to IMGT TRBV, TRBD and TRBJ reference segments using MiTCR v1.1. The analysis included only V-J combinations with a frequency above 0.0001, which together covered 98% to 99.2% of the repertoires. The TCS score was defined as the ratio of F50 (clonal expansion) to E x V (chaos), calculated using BLOSUM62-based TCRdist between CDR3 peptides within each V-J. Welch's t-statistics and random forest reduced 500 to 650 V-J features to 10 to 15, which were used in a naive Bayes classifier (R e1071). TCRdb ran its own pipeline on the public reads, namely fastp trimming at Q25 and MiXCR clone calling, and kept in-frame beta chains. Each CDR3 protein appears once, grouped with its most common genes and DNA. These V and J calls derive from TCRdb rather than the authors' analysis. The sample table records fewer than 800,000 distinct CDR3 sequences; about 17% of these occur just once. Around 8.1% of the sample is taken by the ten largest.

Stable Graves' hyperthyroidism was defined as no progression to ophthalmopathy during 18 months of follow-up. Hyperthyroidism patients were aged 18 to 65 years and newly diagnosed, with disease duration of less than 2 months. Any patient with an uncontrolled infection, another autoimmune disease, pregnancy or lactation was excluded. Clinical symptoms, serum thyroxine and TRAb, thyroid ultrasound, and orbital computed tomography formed the basis for the diagnoses. PBMCs were separated from 8 to 10 ml of fresh peripheral blood using Ficoll-Paque density gradient centrifugation. Total RNA was extracted with Trizol reagent, and quality was checked on an Agilent 2100 Bioanalyzer. The sample was blood. The TCR comes from a man younger than 30 with Graves' hyperthyroidism.

The CDR3 in this case is CASSLVLEGTARNQPQHF. The DNA is TGTGCCAGCAGCTTAGTCCTCGAGGGGACAGCCCGAAATCAGCCCCAGCATTTT. Recombination connected TRBV7-8 to TRBJ1-5; 7 bases in the junction line up with TRBD1. V trim: 1 base; J trim: 4 bases; unmatched bases: 13. The CDR3 numbers 18 residues from cysteine through phenylalanine. Only the CDR3 part of the read is kept: 54 bases, read in frame from the first base. From the germline V gene, CDR1 is SGHVS and CDR2 is FQNEAQ.